Below, 10 T cell receptor beta chains from the same sample are listed, as sequenced in a study of blood T cell repertoires in COVID-19. Sequencing used immunoSEQ multiplex PCR; TCRdb keeps in-frame clones, though not all of them. The data show around 260,000 clones, 70% to 90% seen once. Sequenced input: peripheral blood. The receptors were sampled from a woman in her thirties with active or convalescent COVID-19.

This CDR3 is CASSADRTNTIYF. The DNA of the CDR3 is TGTGCCAGCAGCGCTGACAGGACGAACACCATATATTTT. The chain uses TRBV9 and TRBJ1-3; the D gene is possibly TRBD1 (6 bases). This CDR3 region has 13 residues. Trimming shortened V by 3 bases and J by 7 bases, and 11 bases separated the two germline ends. The V gene's germline CDR1 is SGDLS and CDR2 YYNGEE.

This clone was seen once. This chain connects TRBV28 to TRBJ1-3; 9 bases are shared with TRBD1. Germline assignment: CDR1 MDHEN and CDR2 SYDVKM. Trimming cost V 4 bases and J 0 bases; bases outside gene matches: 4. This CDR3 has 16 residues. The CDR3 loop is CASSSGQGSSGNTIYF. The DNA for the CDR3 is TGTGCCAGCAGTTCCGGACAGGGGAGCTCTGGAAACACCATATATTTT.

The CDR3 is CASSDRGYRGQETQYF. The CDR3 nucleotides are TGCGCCAGCTCGGACAGGGGGTATAGGGGCCAAGAGACCCAGTACTTC. This chain links TRBV10-2 with TRBJ2-5, with 10 bases that match TRBD1. The CDR3 sequence is 16 residues long. Germline CDR1 and CDR2: WSHSY and SAAADI. After removal of 8 bases from V and 1 base from J, the junction contained 10 bases not matched to a gene.

This rearrangement joins TRBV14 to TRBJ1-2; no clear D. From germline, CDR1 is SGHDN and CDR2 FVKESK. V lost 5 bases, J lost 6 bases, and 10 bases lay in between. The CDR3 is 12 residues long. The CDR3 DNA is TGTGCCAGCAGCTTTTCGGTTAATGGCTACACCTTC. Its translation: CASSFSVNGYTF.

This sequence joins TRBV18 and TRBJ2-1, with 7 positions matching TRBD1. J gave up 3 bases and V 6 bases, and 5 bases lay outside the gene matches. This CDR3 is built from 14 residues. The V gene's germline CDR1 is KGHSH and CDR2 LQKENI. In DNA, the CDR3 is TGTGCCAGCTCCCCTCGACAGGGCTACAATGAGCAGTTCTTC. It is translated as CASSPRQGYNEQFF.

The CDR3 protein is CASSLFPTTREQYF. Here the CDR3 DNA reads TGTGCCAGCAGCTTATTCCCCACTACCCGCGAGCAGTACTTC. V and J are TRBV11-2 and TRBJ2-7, with D hard to call. The CDR3 length is 14 residues. Germline lookup yields CDR1 SGHAT and CDR2 FQNNGV. V was cut by 2 bases and J by 6 bases, with 14 bases left in between.

The chain is built from TRBV7-3 and TRBJ2-1, with 9 bases aligning to TRBD1. The CDR3 covers 15 residues. J lost 3 bases, V lost 4 bases, and 4 bases had no gene match. Germline assignment: CDR1 SGHTA and CDR2 FQGTGA. The chain's CDR3 is CASSSTGGFYNEQFF. The CDR3 DNA is TGTGCCAGCAGCTCAACAGGGGGCTTCTACAATGAGCAGTTCTTC.

In its sample, this clone was seen once. The gene calls are TRBV28 and TRBJ2-7; 7 positions match TRBD2. Germline CDR1 is MDHEN and CDR2 is SYDVKM. The CDR3 is 13 amino acids. The junction had 10 bases not matched to a gene; V was cut back by 11 bases and J by 3 bases. This CDR3 is CASKGGYRYEQYF. CDR3 DNA sequence: TGTGCCTCAAAGGGAGGGTACCGCTACGAGCAGTACTTC. Looking up the rest from reference TRBV28 and TRBJ2-7 gives the full variable domain: DVKVTQSSRYLVKRTGEKVFLECVQDMDHENMFWYRQDPGLGLRLIYFSYDVKMKEKGDIPEGYSVSREKKERFSLILESASTNQTSMYLCASKGGYRYEQYFGPGTRLTVT.

The chain is built from TRBV9 and TRBJ2-1; 9 nucleotides align to TRBD2. The CDR3 consists of 15 residues. Per germline, CDR1 SGDLS and CDR2 YYNGEE. The J segment lost 10 bases and the V segment lost 0 bases, leaving 8 bases of the junction unmatched. As DNA, the CDR3 is TGTGCCAGCAGCGTAGTATCGAGTAGCGGGGGAGAGCAGTTCTTC. It is translated as CASSVVSSSGGEQFF.

This chain uses TRBV28 with TRBJ1-2; tentatively, D is TRBD1 (6 bases). The germline CDR1 and CDR2 sequences are MDHEN and SYDVKM. This CDR3 is 13 amino acids long. V was cut by 6 bases and J by 6 bases, with 14 bases left in between. For the CDR3, the DNA is TGTGCCAGCAGCCAGCAGGGGTTCGATGGCTACACCTTC. Protein product: CASSQQGFDGYTF.